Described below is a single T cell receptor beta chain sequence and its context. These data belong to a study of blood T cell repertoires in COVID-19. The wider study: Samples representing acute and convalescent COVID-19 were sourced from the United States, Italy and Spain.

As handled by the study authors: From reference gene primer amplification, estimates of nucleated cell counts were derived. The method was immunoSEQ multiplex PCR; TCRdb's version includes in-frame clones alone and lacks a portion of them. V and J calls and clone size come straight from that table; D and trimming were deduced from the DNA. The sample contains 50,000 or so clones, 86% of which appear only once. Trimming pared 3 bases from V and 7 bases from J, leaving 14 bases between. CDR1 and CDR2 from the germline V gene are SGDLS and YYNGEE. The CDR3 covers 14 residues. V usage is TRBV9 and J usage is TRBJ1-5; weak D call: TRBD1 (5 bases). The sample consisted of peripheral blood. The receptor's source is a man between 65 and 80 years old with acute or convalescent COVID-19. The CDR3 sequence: CASSEWGGGQPQHF. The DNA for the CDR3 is TGTGCCAGCAGCGAGTGGGGGGGTGGACAGCCCCAGCATTTT.